A single sample is the source of the 12 T cell receptor beta chains below, sequenced in a study of vaccination effects on CD4 cells after COVID-19. Their recognized antigens are unknown. Having been cultured for around nine days, the cells underwent CD4+ T cell isolation. Participants completed two doses of the BNT162b2 or mRNA-1273 vaccine. Clones were read by immunoSEQ multiplex PCR, and TCRdb kept only the in-frame ones, dropping some. This table holds about 66,000 clones, around 85% found once. The source was CD4+ T cells from PBMCs cultured without peptide, collected after COVID-19 vaccination. These receptors all come from a human donor who received a COVID-19 vaccine.

The chain employs TRBV4-1 and TRBJ2-3; TRBD2 is a possible D gene (5 bases). The V gene lost 0 bases and the J gene lost 6 bases, with 13 bases spanning the gap. CDR1 and CDR2 (germline): MGHRA, YSYEKL. The CDR3 runs 15 residues. CDR3 coding DNA: TGCGCCAGCAGCCAAGACCAGACGCCGGGGGATACGCAGTATTTT. Protein product: CASSQDQTPGDTQYF.

The V and J genes are TRBV2 and TRBJ2-3, with TRBD1 matching over 8 bases. The V segment lost 6 bases and the J segment 5 bases; nucleotides outside the gene matches: 10. Germline V gives CDR1 SNHLY, CDR2 FYNNEI. This CDR3 has 15 amino acids. Here the CDR3 reads CASRRQGRVGDTQYF. The CDR3 nucleotides read TGTGCCAGCAGGAGACAGGGGAGAGTGGGAGATACGCAGTATTTT.

The chain recombines TRBV19 with TRBJ1-2; 10 bases line up with TRBD1. The germline CDR1 and CDR2 sequences are LNHDA and SQIVND (reference sequence). The length of the CDR3 is 16 residues. The ends lost 6 bases at V and 6 bases at J; junction bases unmatched: 13. The CDR3 is CASRGPAGTGDHGYTF. As DNA, the CDR3 is TGTGCCAGTAGGGGACCGGCGGGGACAGGGGACCATGGCTACACCTTC.

The chain recombines TRBV7-8 with TRBJ2-7, with D possibly being TRBD1 (5 bases). This CDR3 comprises 13 residues. Germline V lookup: CDR1 SGHVS, CDR2 FQNEAQ. Trimming stripped 5 bases from V and 3 bases from J, with 11 bases between. DNA for the CDR3: TGTGCCAGCAGCCCTAGACAGAACTACGAGCAGTACGTC. Encoded protein: CASSPRQNYEQYV.

V is TRBV28 and J is TRBJ1-1; possibly TRBD1 for D (5 bases). Germline values: CDR1 MDHEN, CDR2 SYDVKM. This CDR3 is built from 15 residues. Trimming removed 9 bases at V and 5 bases at J, with 22 bases between. The CDR3 sequence is CASKKGQGTTTEAFF. The CDR3 region has the DNA TGTGCCAGTAAAAAGGGGCAGGGTACGACGACTGAAGCTTTCTTT.

The CDR3 is CASTFQLENEQFF. CDR3 nucleotide sequence: TGTGCCAGCACCTTCCAATTGGAGAATGAGCAGTTCTTC. The V gene is TRBV2, the J gene TRBJ2-1; D is ambiguous. The CDR3 contains 13 residues. Trimming pared 7 bases from V and 7 bases from J, leaving 14 bases between. Germline V lookup: CDR1 SNHLY, CDR2 FYNNEI.

The sample holds a few counts of this clone. The V gene is TRBV18, the J gene TRBJ2-6; D is uncertain. The CDR3 extends over 17 amino acids. Germline V gene lookup returns CDR1 KGHSH and CDR2 LQKENI. Trimming left V 3 bases short and J 0 bases short, with 12 bases between. CDR3: CASSPATTSSGANVLTF. CDR3 DNA sequence: TGTGCCAGCTCACCTGCGACAACGAGCTCTGGGGCCAACGTCCTGACTTTC. The variable domain in full, completed from reference TRBV18 and TRBJ2-6, reads NAGVMQNPRHLVRRRGQEARLRCSPMKGHSHVYWYRQLPEEGLKFMVYLQKENIIDESGMPKERFSAEFPKEGPSILRIQQVVRGDSAAYFCASSPATTSSGANVLTFGAGSRLTVL.

The chain couples TRBV3-1 (or the pseudogene TRBV3-2) to TRBJ2-3, with 11 positions matching TRBD2. The CDR3 totals 15 residues. After removal of 4 bases from V and 4 bases from J, the junction contained 4 bases not matched to a gene. Per germline, CDR1 LGHDT and CDR2 YNNKEL (reference sequence). The CDR3, as DNA: TGTGCCAGCAGCCCGGGGACTAGCGGTTCAGATACGCAGTATTTT. It translates to CASSPGTSGSDTQYF.

V gene TRBV2 combines with J gene TRBJ2-1; 7 positions agree with TRBD1. The germline V gene encodes CDR1 SNHLY and CDR2 FYNNEI. The CDR3 has 15 amino acids. V shed 6 bases, J shed 4 bases, and the junction held 9 bases outside the gene matches. The CDR3 is CASRAGTDDYNEQFF. The CDR3, as DNA: TGTGCCAGCAGGGCCGGGACAGATGATTACAATGAGCAGTTCTTC.

The chain uses TRBV10-2 and TRBJ1-2; D ambiguous. V gave up 0 bases and J gave up 4 bases, with 6 bases separating them. Per the germline V gene, CDR1 is WSHSY and CDR2 is SAAADI. This CDR3 region has 13 residues. Here the CDR3 reads CASSESSFYGYTF. The CDR3 nucleotides read TGCGCCAGCAGTGAGTCTAGCTTCTATGGCTACACCTTC.

The chain recombines TRBV30 with TRBJ2-5, with D maybe TRBD1 (6 bases). The CDR3 consists of 14 residues. Germline-derived CDR1 and CDR2 are GTSNPN and SVGIG (reference sequence). V lost 0 bases and J 7 bases, leaving 15 bases between the germline ends. The CDR3 DNA is TGTGCCTGGAGTGTACATGGGGGCCGGGGGACCCAGTACTTC. The encoded protein is CAWSVHGGRGTQYF.

The chain combines TRBV27 with TRBJ1-5, with TRBD1 as a possible D gene (6 bases). V lost 6 bases to trimming and J lost 6 bases, with 18 bases between them. The CDR3 extends over 15 amino acids. Germline CDR1 and CDR2: MNHEY and SMNVEV (reference sequence). CDR3 coding DNA: TGTGCCAGCAGGCCACAGGGACCTGCCGGTCAGCCCCAGCATTTT. Protein: CASRPQGPAGQPQHF.